This T cell receptor beta chain was identified in a study of cytomegalovirus exposure and HLA in healthy donors. As to this clone: Its antigen is currently unknown.

The CDR3 is 14 amino acids. Between the trimmed V and J ends, which lost 8 bases and 3 bases, there was a span of 16 bases. Germline V lookup: CDR1 MNHEY, CDR2 SMNVEV (reference sequence). Overall study results and limits: A few CMV-associated chains proved CMV antigen-specific in vitro. Analyzed later, most CMV-associated TCR beta chains appeared HLA-restricted. Later analysis revealed greater clonal expansion in HLA-associated TCR beta chains than in equally common others.

PCR employed 60 Vbeta and 13 Jbeta primers. The method was immunoSEQ multiplex PCR; TCRdb's version includes in-frame clones alone and lacks a portion of them. This table holds under 250,000 clones, roughly 78% found once. Material for sequencing was PBMCs. The sequence was obtained from a boy younger than 18 in good health and CMV-seronegative. The V call is TRBV27, the J call TRBJ1-2; D may be TRBD1 (6 bases). The CDR3 reads CASLGQGKDYGYTF. The DNA of the CDR3 is TGTGCCAGCTTGGGGCAGGGGAAGGACTATGGCTACACCTTC.